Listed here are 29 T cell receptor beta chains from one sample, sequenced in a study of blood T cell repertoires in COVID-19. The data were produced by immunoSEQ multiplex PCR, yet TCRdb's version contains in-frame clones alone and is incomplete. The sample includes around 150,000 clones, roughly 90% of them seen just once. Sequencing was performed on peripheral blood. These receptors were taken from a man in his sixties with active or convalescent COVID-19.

CDR3 sequence reads: CASSRTGTTYGYTF. CDR3 DNA: TGTGCCAGCAGCCGAACCGGGACAACCTATGGCTACACCTTC. The chain recombines TRBV6-5 with TRBJ1-2; perhaps TRBD1 as D (6 bases). The germline CDR1 and CDR2 sequences are MNHEY and SVGAGI. The CDR3 length is 14 residues. Trimming shortened V by 6 bases and J by 4 bases, and 15 bases separated the two germline ends.

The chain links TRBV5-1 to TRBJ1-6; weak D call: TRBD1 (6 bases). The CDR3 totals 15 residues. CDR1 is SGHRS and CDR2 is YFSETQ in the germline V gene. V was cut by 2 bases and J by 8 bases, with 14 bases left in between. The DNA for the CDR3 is TGCGCCAGCAGCTTAGCGGGGGCTATGGATTCACCCCTCCACTTT. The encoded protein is CASSLAGAMDSPLHF.

In DNA, the CDR3 is TGTGCCAGCAGTTTTCCCGACAGGGGGGGATATGGCTACACCTTC. It codes for CASSFPDRGGYGYTF. The chain carries TRBV5-4 and TRBJ1-2; 9 bases agree with TRBD1. Germline CDR1 SGHNT, CDR2 YYREEE (reference sequence). The junction had 10 bases not matched to a gene; V was cut back by 5 bases and J by 5 bases. This CDR3 region has 15 residues.

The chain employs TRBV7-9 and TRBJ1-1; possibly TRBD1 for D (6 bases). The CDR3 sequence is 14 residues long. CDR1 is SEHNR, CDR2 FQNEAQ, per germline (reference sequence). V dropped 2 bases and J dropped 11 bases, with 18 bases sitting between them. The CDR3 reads CASSLQGREIGAFF. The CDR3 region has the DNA TGTGCCAGCAGCTTACAGGGGCGGGAGATAGGTGCTTTCTTT.

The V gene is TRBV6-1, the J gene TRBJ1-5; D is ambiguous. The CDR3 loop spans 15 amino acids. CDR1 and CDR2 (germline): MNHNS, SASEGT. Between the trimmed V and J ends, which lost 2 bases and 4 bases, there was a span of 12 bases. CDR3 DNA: TGTGCCAGCAGTGAAAGTCCAGTACCGAATCAGCCCCAGCATTTT. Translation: CASSESPVPNQPQHF.

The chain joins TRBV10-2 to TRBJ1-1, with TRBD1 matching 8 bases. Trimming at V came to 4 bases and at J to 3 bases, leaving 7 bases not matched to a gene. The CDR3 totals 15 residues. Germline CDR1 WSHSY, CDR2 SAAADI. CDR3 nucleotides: TGCGCCAGCAGTGCCCCTCCACAGGGGGACACTGAAGCTTTCTTT. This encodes CASSAPPQGDTEAFF.

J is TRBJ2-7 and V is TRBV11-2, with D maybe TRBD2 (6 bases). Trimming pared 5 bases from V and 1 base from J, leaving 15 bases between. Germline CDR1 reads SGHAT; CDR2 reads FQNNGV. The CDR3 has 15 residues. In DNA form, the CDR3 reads TGTGCCAGCAGCATCGCCCGCGGGACTTCCTACGAGCAGTACTTC. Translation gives CASSIARGTSYEQYF. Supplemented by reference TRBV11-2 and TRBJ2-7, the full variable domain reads EAGVAQSPRYKIIEKRQSVAFWCNPISGHATLYWYQQILGQGPKLLIQFQNNGVVDDSQLPKDRFSAERLKGVDSTLKIQPAKLEDSAVYLCASSIARGTSYEQYFGPGTRLTVT.

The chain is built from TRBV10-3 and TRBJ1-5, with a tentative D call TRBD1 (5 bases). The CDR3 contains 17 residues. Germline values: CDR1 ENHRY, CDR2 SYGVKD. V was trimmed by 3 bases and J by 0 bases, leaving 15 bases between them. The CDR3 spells CAISEGGERLSNQPQHF. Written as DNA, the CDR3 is TGTGCCATCAGTGAAGGAGGGGAAAGACTTAGCAATCAGCCCCAGCATTTT.

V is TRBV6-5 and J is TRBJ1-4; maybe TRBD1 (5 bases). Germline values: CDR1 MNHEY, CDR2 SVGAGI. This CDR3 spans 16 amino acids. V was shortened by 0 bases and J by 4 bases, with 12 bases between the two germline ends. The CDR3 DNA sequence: TGTGCCAGCAGTTACTCCCAGGGCGGGGGTAATGAAAAACTGTTTTTT. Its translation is CASSYSQGGGNEKLFF.

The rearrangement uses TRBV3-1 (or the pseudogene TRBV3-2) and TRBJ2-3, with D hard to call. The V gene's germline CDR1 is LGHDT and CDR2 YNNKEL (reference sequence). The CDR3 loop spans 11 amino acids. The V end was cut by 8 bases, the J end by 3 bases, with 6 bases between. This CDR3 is CASGRTDTQYF. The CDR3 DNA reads TGTGCCAGCGGGCGAACAGATACGCAGTATTTT.

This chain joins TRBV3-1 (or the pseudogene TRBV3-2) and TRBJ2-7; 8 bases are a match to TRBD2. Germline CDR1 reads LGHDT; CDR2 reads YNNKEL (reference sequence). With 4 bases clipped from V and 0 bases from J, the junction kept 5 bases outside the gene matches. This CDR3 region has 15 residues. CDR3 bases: TGTGCCAGCAGCCGAATAAGCGGGAGCTCCTACGAGCAGTACTTC. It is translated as CASSRISGSSYEQYF.

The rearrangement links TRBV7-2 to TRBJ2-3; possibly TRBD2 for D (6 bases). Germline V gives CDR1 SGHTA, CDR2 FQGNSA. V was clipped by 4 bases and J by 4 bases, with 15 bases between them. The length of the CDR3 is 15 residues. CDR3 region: CASSYRRERPDTQYF. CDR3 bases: TGTGCCAGCAGCTATAGACGGGAGCGGCCAGATACGCAGTATTTT.

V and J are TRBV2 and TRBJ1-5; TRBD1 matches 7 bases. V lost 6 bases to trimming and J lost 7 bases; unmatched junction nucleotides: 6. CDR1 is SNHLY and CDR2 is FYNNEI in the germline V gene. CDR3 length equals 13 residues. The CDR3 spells CASRGTDLQPQHF. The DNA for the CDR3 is TGTGCCAGCAGGGGGACAGACTTGCAGCCCCAGCATTTT.

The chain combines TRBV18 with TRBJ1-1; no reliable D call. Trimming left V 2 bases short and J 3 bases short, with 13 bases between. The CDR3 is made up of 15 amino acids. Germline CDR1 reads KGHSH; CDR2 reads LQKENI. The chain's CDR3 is CASSPIRRRDTEAFF. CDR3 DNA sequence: TGTGCCAGCTCACCAATCCGCCGTCGGGACACTGAAGCTTTCTTT.

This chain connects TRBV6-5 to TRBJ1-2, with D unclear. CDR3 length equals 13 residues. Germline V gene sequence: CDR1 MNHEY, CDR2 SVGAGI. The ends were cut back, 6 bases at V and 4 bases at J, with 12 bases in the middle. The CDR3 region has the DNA TGTGCCAGCAGCCTACTAGGCAGCTATGGCTACACCTTC. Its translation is CASSLLGSYGYTF.

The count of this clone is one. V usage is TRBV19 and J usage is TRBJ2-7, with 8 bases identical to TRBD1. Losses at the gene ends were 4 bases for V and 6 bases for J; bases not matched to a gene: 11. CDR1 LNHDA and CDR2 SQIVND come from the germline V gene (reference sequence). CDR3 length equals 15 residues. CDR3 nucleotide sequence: TGTGCCAGTAGTACCTCCCCGGGACAGGCCGGCGAGCAGTACTTC. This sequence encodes CASSTSPGQAGEQYF.

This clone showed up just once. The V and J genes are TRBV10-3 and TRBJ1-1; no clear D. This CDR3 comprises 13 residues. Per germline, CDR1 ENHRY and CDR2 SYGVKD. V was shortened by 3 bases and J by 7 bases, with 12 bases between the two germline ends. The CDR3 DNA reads TGTGCCATCAGTGATAACAGCCTTTTTGAAGCTTTCTTT. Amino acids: CAISDNSLFEAFF.

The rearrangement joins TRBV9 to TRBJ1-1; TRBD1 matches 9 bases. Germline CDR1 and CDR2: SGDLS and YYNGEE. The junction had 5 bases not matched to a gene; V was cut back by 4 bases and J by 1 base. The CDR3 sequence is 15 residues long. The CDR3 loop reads CASSQLGQGNTEAFF. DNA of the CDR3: TGTGCCAGCAGCCAATTGGGACAGGGGAACACTGAAGCTTTCTTT.

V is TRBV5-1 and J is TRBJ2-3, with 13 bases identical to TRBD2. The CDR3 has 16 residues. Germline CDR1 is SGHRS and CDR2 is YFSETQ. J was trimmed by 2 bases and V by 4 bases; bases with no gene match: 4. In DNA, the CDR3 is TGCGCCAGCAGCCTTACTAGCGGGAGGGCCACAGATACGCAGTATTTT. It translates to CASSLTSGRATDTQYF.

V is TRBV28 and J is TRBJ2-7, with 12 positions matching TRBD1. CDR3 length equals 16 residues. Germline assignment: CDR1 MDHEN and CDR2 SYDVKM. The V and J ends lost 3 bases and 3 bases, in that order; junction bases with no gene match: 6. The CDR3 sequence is CASSFWGQGASYEQYF. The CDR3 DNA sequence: TGTGCCAGCAGTTTTTGGGGACAGGGGGCTAGCTACGAGCAGTACTTC.

The CDR3 bases are TGTGCCATCAGGGCGGGACTGGGGGGTAATGAGCAGTTCTTC. This gives the protein CAIRAGLGGNEQFF. The chain links TRBV10-3 to TRBJ2-1; D perhaps matches TRBD2 (6 bases). V was trimmed by 6 bases and J by 7 bases, leaving 16 bases between them. The CDR3 loop spans 14 amino acids. The germline CDR1 and CDR2 sequences are ENHRY and SYGVKD.

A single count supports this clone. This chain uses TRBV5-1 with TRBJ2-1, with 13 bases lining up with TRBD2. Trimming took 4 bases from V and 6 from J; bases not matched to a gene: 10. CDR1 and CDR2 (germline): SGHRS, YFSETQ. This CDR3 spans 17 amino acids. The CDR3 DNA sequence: TGCGCCAGCAGCACTCCCACTAGCGGGAGGGAGCCCAATGAGCAGTTCTTC. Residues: CASSTPTSGREPNEQFF.

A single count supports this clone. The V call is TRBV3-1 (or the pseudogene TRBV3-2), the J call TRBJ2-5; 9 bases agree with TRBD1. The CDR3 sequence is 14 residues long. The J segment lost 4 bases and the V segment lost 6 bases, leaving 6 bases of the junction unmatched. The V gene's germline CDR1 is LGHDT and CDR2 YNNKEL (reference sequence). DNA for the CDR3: TGTGCCAGCAGAGCCACAGGGGGCCGAGAGACCCAGTACTTC. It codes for CASRATGGRETQYF.

The CDR3 coding sequence is TGTGCCAGCAGCGAACAGGGGGGTCGGCTTGAGCCCCAGCATTTT. Amino acids: CASSEQGGRLEPQHF. This chain joins TRBV6-1 and TRBJ1-5, with 8 nucleotides matching TRBD1. The CDR3 consists of 15 residues. V dropped 6 bases and J dropped 8; count of bases not matched to a gene: 12. Germline CDR1 and CDR2: MNHNS and SASEGT.

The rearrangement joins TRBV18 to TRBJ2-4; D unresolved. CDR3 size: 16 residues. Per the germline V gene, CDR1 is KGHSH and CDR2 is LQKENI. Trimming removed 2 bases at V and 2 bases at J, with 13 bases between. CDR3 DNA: TGTGCCAGCTCACCAGCTCAAGGAGAACCCAAAAACATTCAGTACTTC. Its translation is CASSPAQGEPKNIQYF.

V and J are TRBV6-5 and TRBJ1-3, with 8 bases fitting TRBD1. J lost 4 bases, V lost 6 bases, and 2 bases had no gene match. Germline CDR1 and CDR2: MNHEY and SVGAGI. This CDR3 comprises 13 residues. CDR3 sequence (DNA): TGTGCCAGCAGCCGGACAGGGGGAAACACCATATATTTT. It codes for CASSRTGGNTIYF.

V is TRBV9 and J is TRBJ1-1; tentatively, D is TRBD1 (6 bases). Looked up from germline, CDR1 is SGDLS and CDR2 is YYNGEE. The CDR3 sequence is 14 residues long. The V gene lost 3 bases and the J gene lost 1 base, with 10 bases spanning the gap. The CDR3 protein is CASSARGWNTEAFF. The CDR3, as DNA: TGTGCCAGCAGCGCCAGGGGTTGGAACACTGAAGCTTTCTTT.

CDR3 in amino acids: CASSLGTGDGYTF. As DNA, the CDR3 is TGTGCCAGCAGCTTAGGGACAGGGGATGGCTACACCTTC. The V gene is TRBV7-9, the J gene TRBJ1-2, with 9 bases that match TRBD1. With V trimmed by 1 base and J by 6 bases, 0 bases remained unmatched. The CDR3 sequence is 13 residues long. Germline CDR1 SEHNR, CDR2 FQNEAQ (reference sequence). The variable domain in full, completed from reference TRBV7-9 and TRBJ1-2, reads DTGVSQNPRHKITKRGQNVTFRCDPISEHNRLYWYRQTLGQGPEFLTYFQNEAQLEKSRLLSDRFSAERPKGSFSTLEIQRTEQGDSAMYLCASSLGTGDGYTFGSGTRLTVV.

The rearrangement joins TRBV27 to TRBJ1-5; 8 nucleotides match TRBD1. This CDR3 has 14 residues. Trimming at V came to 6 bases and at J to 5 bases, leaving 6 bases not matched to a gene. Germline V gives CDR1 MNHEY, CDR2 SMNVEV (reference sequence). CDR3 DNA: TGTGCCAGCAGCCTGGGACAGGCCTATCAGCCCCAGCATTTT. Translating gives CASSLGQAYQPQHF.